The 27 T cell receptor beta chains reported below all come from one sample, sequenced in a study of blood T cell repertoires in COVID-19. This table comes from immunoSEQ multiplex PCR, and its TCRdb copy is limited to in-frame clones, with some not included. The sample shows around 130,000 clones, about four fifths of them seen only once. Material: peripheral blood. Receptors were obtained from a man between 60 and 75 years old with acute or convalescent COVID-19.

J is TRBJ1-1 and V is TRBV10-3, with no clear D. Per the germline V gene, CDR1 is ENHRY and CDR2 is SYGVKD. The CDR3 runs to 13 residues. Trimming removed 5 bases at V and 2 bases at J, with 9 bases between. The CDR3 DNA reads as TGTGCCATCAGTAAAGTAGTTAACACTGAAGCTTTCTTT. It encodes CAISKVVNTEAFF.

The chain is built from TRBV28 and TRBJ1-2; TRBD1 agrees at 9 bases. The germline gives CDR1 MDHEN, CDR2 SYDVKM. Germline trimming cut 11 bases from V and 8 bases from J; bases unmatched to any gene: 9. CDR3 length: 12 amino acids. CDR3 region: CALGQGGGGYTF. CDR3 nucleotides: TGTGCCTTGGGACAGGGAGGTGGAGGCTACACCTTC.

The chain recombines TRBV27 with TRBJ2-5; 7 nucleotides agree with TRBD1. Germline CDR1 and CDR2: MNHEY and SMNVEV (reference sequence). V shed 6 bases, J shed 1 base, and the junction held 2 bases outside the gene matches. This CDR3 spans 13 amino acids. The CDR3 here is CASSGDSQETQYF. The CDR3 DNA is TGTGCCAGCAGCGGGGACAGCCAAGAGACCCAGTACTTC.

The gene calls are TRBV6-5 and TRBJ1-3; possible D gene TRBD1, 6 bases. Looked up from germline, CDR1 is MNHEY and CDR2 is SVGAGI. The CDR3 loop spans 16 amino acids. The V end was cut by 0 bases, the J end by 2 bases, with 11 bases between. The CDR3 here is CASSYSTGQPGNTIYF. The CDR3 nucleotides read TGTGCCAGCAGTTACTCGACAGGACAGCCTGGAAACACCATATATTTT.

The chain links TRBV12-3 or TRBV12-4 to TRBJ2-1; 10 nucleotides align to TRBD2. CDR3 size: 13 residues. Trimming took 6 bases from V and 6 from J; bases not matched to a gene: 2. For the CDR3, the DNA is TGTGCCAGCAGACTAGCGGGATTCAATGAGCAGTTCTTC. It specifies CASRLAGFNEQFF.

This clone came up once. The chain uses TRBV12-3 or TRBV12-4 and TRBJ2-2, with D perhaps matching TRBD2 (5 bases). The CDR3 runs to 12 residues. The V and J ends lost 7 bases and 6 bases respectively, with 9 bases between them. This CDR3 is CASNREAGELFF. DNA for the CDR3: TGTGCCAGCAATCGGGAAGCCGGGGAGCTGTTTTTT.

V is TRBV5-4 and J is TRBJ1-1; D ambiguous. V lost 0 bases to trimming and J lost 1 base, with 7 bases between them. This CDR3 has 14 residues. The V gene's germline CDR1 is SGHNT and CDR2 YYREEE (reference sequence). The CDR3 sequence is CASSLERQNTEAFF. Written as DNA, the CDR3 is TGTGCCAGCAGCTTGGAGAGGCAGAACACTGAAGCTTTCTTT.

The chain recombines TRBV13 with TRBJ1-5, with TRBD1 matching over 8 bases. The CDR3 runs 15 residues. V shed 3 bases, J shed 7 bases, and the junction held 8 bases outside the gene matches. Looked up from germline, CDR1 is PRHDT and CDR2 is FYEKMQ (reference sequence). For the CDR3, the DNA is TGTGCCAGCAGCTTGGCCCGGACAGGGAGACAGCCCCAGCATTTT. This translates into CASSLARTGRQPQHF.

The rearrangement uses TRBV19 and TRBJ1-5; no clear D. CDR1 and CDR2 from the germline V gene are LNHDA and SQIVND (reference sequence). This CDR3 contains 13 residues. V was clipped by 0 bases and J by 5 bases, with 5 bases between them. The CDR3 here is CASSIDPDQPQHF. CDR3 nucleotides: TGTGCCAGTAGTATAGACCCGGATCAGCCCCAGCATTTT.

The rearrangement joins TRBV5-1 to TRBJ2-3; 7 bases agree with TRBD2. V was pared by 0 bases and J by 4 bases, with 5 bases of the junction left unmatched. The CDR3 spans 15 residues. Germline V CDR1 and CDR2: SGHRS, YFSETQ. CDR3 bases: TGCGCCAGCAGCTTGGAAGGCGGGAGTGCAGATACGCAGTATTTT. This translates into CASSLEGGSADTQYF.

The gene calls are TRBV2 and TRBJ1-5; 8 nucleotides match TRBD1. Germline V gene sequence: CDR1 SNHLY, CDR2 FYNNEI. The CDR3 is 15 residues long. J was trimmed by 6 bases and V by 0 bases; bases with no gene match: 4. CDR3 amino acids: CASSEAGQGLQPQHF. The CDR3 DNA follows: TGTGCCAGCAGTGAAGCTGGACAGGGTCTTCAGCCCCAGCATTTT.

The V call is TRBV18, the J call TRBJ2-2; 8 nucleotides agree with TRBD2. V lost 0 bases and J lost 4; bases outside the gene matches: 7. CDR1 is KGHSH and CDR2 is LQKENI in the germline V gene. The CDR3 is 17 residues long. The CDR3 coding sequence is TGTGCCAGCTCACCACCGGGGGGGACTAGAGCCACCGGGGAGCTGTTTTTT. The encoded protein is CASSPPGGTRATGELFF.

The sample holds a few counts of this clone. V is TRBV27 and J is TRBJ2-1, with TRBD1 as a possible D gene (5 bases). The ends were cut back, 1 base at V and 6 bases at J, with 13 bases in the middle. This CDR3 is 15 amino acids long. CDR1 and CDR2 (germline): MNHEY, SMNVEV (reference sequence). DNA of the CDR3: TGTGCCAGCAGTTTATGGGCAGGGTCTAGCAATGAGCAGTTCTTC. Its translation: CASSLWAGSSNEQFF.

The chain links TRBV7-9 to TRBJ2-1; a possible D gene is TRBD1 (7 bases). Germline-derived CDR1 and CDR2 are SEHNR and FQNEAQ (reference sequence). This CDR3 is 17 amino acids long. Trimming shortened V by 4 bases and J by 0 bases, and 16 bases separated the two germline ends. CDR3 sequence: CASSSGGLASSYNEQFF. CDR3 bases: TGTGCCAGCAGCTCAGGGGGGCTAGCCAGCTCCTACAATGAGCAGTTCTTC.

This clone was counted a single time. Germline is not matched at one junction end, which may reflect a read error. The J gene is TRBJ2-2, the V gene TRBV19, with D uncertain. This CDR3 is built from 13 residues. Per the germline V gene, CDR1 is LNHDA and CDR2 is SQIVND (reference sequence). In DNA form, the CDR3 reads TGTGCCAGTAGTATCTTGAACTCCGGGGAGCTGTTTTTT. Its translation: CASSILNSGELFF.

This chain uses TRBV19 with TRBJ2-7; 7 bases agree with TRBD1. The CDR3 sequence is 13 residues long. V lost 5 bases to trimming and J lost 5 bases; unmatched junction nucleotides: 6. The germline V gene has CDR1 LNHDA and CDR2 SQIVND (reference sequence). Written as DNA, the CDR3 is TGTGCCAGTAGTGCCAGACAGGGTAACGAGCAGTACTTC. This sequence encodes CASSARQGNEQYF.

The chain has TRBV11-3 and TRBJ1-3, with 10 positions matching TRBD1. Trimming removed 4 bases from V and 8 bases from J; junction bases left unmatched: 11. The germline V gene has CDR1 SGHNT and CDR2 YENEEA. The CDR3 sequence is 16 residues long. In DNA form, the CDR3 reads TGTGCCAGCAGCTCCCAGTGGGACAGGGGTGCGGACACCATATATTTT. It encodes CASSSQWDRGADTIYF.

This clone was seen only once. The CDR3 coding sequence is TGCAGCGTTGGAACAGGGCCCTATGGCTACACCTTC. It encodes CSVGTGPYGYTF. J is TRBJ1-2 and V is TRBV29-1; a weak D match, TRBD1 (6 bases). The CDR3 runs 12 residues. The V end lost 4 bases, the J end lost 4 bases, and 10 bases lay between the germline ends. Germline lookup yields CDR1 SQVTM and CDR2 ANQGSEA.

The chain links TRBV3-1 (or the pseudogene TRBV3-2) to TRBJ2-5, with unresolved D. Germline loops: CDR1 LGHDT, CDR2 YNNKEL (reference sequence). The germline V and J ends were trimmed by 1 base and 7 bases, with 10 bases remaining between them. The CDR3 totals 13 residues. CDR3 sequence: CASSQGQSGTQYF. Here the CDR3 DNA reads TGTGCCAGCAGCCAAGGCCAGTCGGGGACCCAGTACTTC.

The chain recombines TRBV30 with TRBJ2-5; TRBD2 matches at 8 bases. V lost 2 bases to trimming and J lost 2 bases; unmatched junction nucleotides: 10. The CDR3 runs 16 residues. In germline, CDR1 is GTSNPN, CDR2 SVGIG (reference sequence). CDR3 loop: CAWSRGAGGLQETQYF. CDR3 sequence (DNA): TGTGCCTGGAGTCGGGGGGCGGGGGGTCTTCAAGAGACCCAGTACTTC.

The genes are TRBV5-1 and TRBJ2-1; D is possibly TRBD1 (6 bases). This CDR3 is built from 15 residues. The ends were cut back, 6 bases at V and 3 bases at J, with 16 bases in the middle. CDR1 is SGHRS, CDR2 YFSETQ, per germline. The DNA for the CDR3 is TGCGCCAGCACTCACAGGGTTCAGGGCTACAATGAGCAGTTCTTC. It encodes CASTHRVQGYNEQFF.

The rearrangement links TRBV29-1 to TRBJ1-1; TRBD1 matches at 7 bases. The V and J ends lost 3 bases and 0 bases, in that order; junction bases with no gene match: 7. The CDR3 is made up of 15 amino acids. The V gene's germline CDR1 is SQVTM and CDR2 ANQGSEA. CDR3 in amino acids: CSVDDPGQLNTEAFF. Here the CDR3 DNA reads TGCAGCGTTGATGACCCGGGACAGTTGAACACTGAAGCTTTCTTT.

This chain joins TRBV5-8 and TRBJ2-1; 11 bases are a match to TRBD2. The germline CDR1 and CDR2 sequences are SGHTS and YDEGEE. This CDR3 contains 15 residues. V was clipped by 4 bases and J by 3 bases; unmatched bases: 3. The CDR3, as DNA: TGTGCCAGCAGCCCGGGACTAGCGGACTACAATGAGCAGTTCTTC. Residues: CASSPGLADYNEQFF.

The chain combines TRBV10-1 with TRBJ2-1; TRBD2 aligns across 10 bases. The junction had 0 bases not matched to a gene; V was cut back by 2 bases and J by 5 bases. In germline, CDR1 is WNHNN, CDR2 SYGVQD (reference sequence). The CDR3 is made up of 14 amino acids. The CDR3 protein is CASSETSGDNEQFF. The CDR3 DNA sequence: TGCGCCAGCAGTGAGACTAGCGGGGACAATGAGCAGTTCTTC.

The chain employs TRBV6-5 and TRBJ1-1; the D is unclear. The CDR3 covers 13 residues. The V end lost 6 bases, the J end lost 1 base, and 9 bases lay between the germline ends. Germline CDR1 reads MNHEY; CDR2 reads SVGAGI. The CDR3 is CASRLKSNTEAFF. The DNA for the CDR3 is TGTGCCAGCAGACTAAAGTCGAACACTGAAGCTTTCTTT.

V is TRBV5-6 and J is TRBJ2-3; D is perhaps TRBD1 (5 bases). The germline V gene encodes CDR1 SGHDT and CDR2 YYEEEE. V gave up 2 bases and J gave up 4 bases, with 11 bases separating them. The CDR3 is 14 amino acids. The CDR3 nucleotides are TGTGCCAGCAGCTTATTGGGGCCCTCAGATACGCAGTATTTT. Amino acid sequence: CASSLLGPSDTQYF.

This sequence joins TRBV24-1 and TRBJ1-5, with 10 nucleotides matching TRBD1. The CDR3 loop spans 16 amino acids. The V segment lost 5 bases and the J segment 0 bases; nucleotides outside the gene matches: 3. In germline, CDR1 is KGHDR, CDR2 SFDVKD. The CDR3 here is CATSARQGASNQPQHF. The CDR3 nucleotides read TGTGCCACCAGTGCCCGACAGGGGGCTAGCAATCAGCCCCAGCATTTT.